Sequencing of this TCR beta chain was carried out in a study of cytomegalovirus exposure and HLA in healthy donors. About the research overall: Some 80 million unique TCR sequences came from HLA-typed donors in an early release.

In the PCR, 60 Vbeta and 13 Jbeta primers were used. Assay: immunoSEQ multiplex PCR; the TCRdb copy retains only in-frame clones and omits some. The table lists more than 95,000 clones, around 60% of them singletons. With regard to this clone: The antigen remains unidentified.

The V gene's germline CDR1 is MNHNS and CDR2 SASEGT. The CDR3 runs 14 residues. Study results and limitations: In a later analysis, across HLA loci, associated TCR counts were highest for DRB1, lowest for HLA-C. Across donors, presence/absence analyses took sequencing depth to be roughly uniform.

The TCR comes from a woman aged 35 to 49 in good health and CMV-seropositive. The genes are TRBV6-1 and TRBJ2-5; 8 bases map to TRBD1. The DNA end is more similar to TRBJ2-7, so the J call may be wrong. Material for sequencing was PBMCs. CDR3: CASSPETGAGEQYF. In DNA, the CDR3 is TGTGCCAGCAGCCCCGAGACAGGGGCAGGCGAGCAGTACTTC.